This T cell receptor (beta chain) was retrieved from a study of monozygotic twins with inflammatory bowel disease (dated by TCRdb to the late 2010s). In the study overall: The full study comprised approximately 28 monozygotic twin pairs: nine German pairs (four IBD-concordant, five IBD-discordant) and 19 IBD-discordant Danish pairs. The search for disease-associated traits relied mainly on comparing, within discordant pairs, IBD patients with their genetically identical healthy co-twins. Each individual had, on average, about 151 000 unique TCRalpha sequences and 181 000 unique TCRbeta sequences available for analysis.

Based on the germline V gene, the CDR1 and CDR2 sequences are SGDLS and YYNGEE. Reading from cysteine to phenylalanine, the CDR3 counts 15 amino acids. No DNA accompanies this entry. As regards this clonotype: Its antigen remains unidentified.

What the authors observed across the whole study: The analysis was unable to tell different T cell subtypes apart. Concordant and discordant twins showed no difference in repertoire similarity, possibly because of limited statistical power. Compared with healthy twins, IBD patients shared fewer clonotypes with other individuals, and the difference was most pronounced in patients with signs of disease activity. No single strong signal or clonotype linked to IBD turned up in the results, so the idea that one exists was not supported. Because patients were on differing immunosuppressive treatments, the repertoires may have picked up extra background noise and inter-individual variability. IBD patients had lower TCRbeta repertoire diversity, measured by the inverse Simpson index, than their healthy co-twins.

Library preparation employed 5' RACE. Each TCR library was prepared from roughly 3,800 ng of total RNA. For each sample, cDNA synthesis with SMARTScribe reverse transcriptase was split into eight separate reactions. During cDNA synthesis, template switching was used to introduce unique molecular identifiers that contained a 6-nucleotide sample barcode. TCRalpha and TCRbeta cDNA was amplified by two nested PCRs of roughly 16 and 10 cycles, with bead purification after each PCR. Before amplification, cDNA was treated with uracil DNA-glycosylase and purified using the QIAquick PCR purification kit. The second PCR was the step at which Illumina TruSeq-compatible adapters and sample-specific barcodes were added. Library quality and concentration were checked on TapeStation and Qubit, and libraries were pooled at approximately 4.7 ng each. Pooled libraries were sequenced on an Illumina HiSeq2500 single-index Rapid Run with 2 x 100 bp reads and custom sequencing primers. For the original study's pipeline: MiGEC version 1.2.6 was used for UMI-based consensus assembly, which corrected PCR and sequencing errors. MiXCR version 2.1.1 handled V(D)J alignment, clonotype assembly and CDR3 extraction. Normalisation of gene usage, clonotype sharing and MAIT/NKT TCR abundance was achieved by analysing the top 1000, 10 000 and 20 000 clonotypes per sample. Diversity was computed as the inverse Simpson index with the vegan R package after downsampling to 27 000 UMIs. Paired Mann-Whitney U tests on discordant twin pairs were used, with Benjamini-Hochberg multiple-testing correction. TCRdb reprocessed the reads and provides one entry for every CDR3 protein sequence; no DNA is given. V and J calls and clone size were set by TCRdb, not the authors. The sample table records just over 300,000 distinct CDR3 sequences. Roughly 5.3% of the sample goes to the ten largest clones.

From each donor, an approximately 2.4 ml peripheral blood sample was drawn into PAXgene tubes and stored at -80 degrees C. Without T cell sorting, total RNA was isolated from whole blood using the PAXgene blood miRNA kit on an automated QIAcube. Peripheral blood from monozygotic twin pairs concordant or discordant for inflammatory bowel disease was subjected to deep TCRalpha and TCRbeta repertoire profiling with unique molecular barcoding. Smoking habits were recorded for all twin pairs, and individuals were classified as current, former or never smokers. Sequencing used blood. In this chain, TRBV9 is recombined with TRBJ2-5; with no DNA, the TCRdb D assignment of TRBD1 cannot be verified. This TCR was recovered from a human donor with ulcerative colitis or Crohn's disease, or a healthy co-twin of an affected twin (not recorded which). The CDR3 is CASSVSGAWMETQYF.